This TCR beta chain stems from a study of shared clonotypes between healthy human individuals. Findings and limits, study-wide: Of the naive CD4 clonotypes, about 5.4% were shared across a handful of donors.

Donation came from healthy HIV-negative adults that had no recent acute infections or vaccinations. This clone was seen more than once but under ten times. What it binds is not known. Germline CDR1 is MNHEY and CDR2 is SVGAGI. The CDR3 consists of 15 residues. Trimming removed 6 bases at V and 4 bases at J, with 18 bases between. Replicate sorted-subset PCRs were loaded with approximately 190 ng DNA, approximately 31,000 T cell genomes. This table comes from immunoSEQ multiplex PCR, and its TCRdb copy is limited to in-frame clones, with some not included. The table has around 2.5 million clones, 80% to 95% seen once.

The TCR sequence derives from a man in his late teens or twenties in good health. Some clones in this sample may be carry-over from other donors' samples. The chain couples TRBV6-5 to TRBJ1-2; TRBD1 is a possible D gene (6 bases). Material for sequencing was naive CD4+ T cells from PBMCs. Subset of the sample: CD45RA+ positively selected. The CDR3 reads CASSPAYGGIYGYTF. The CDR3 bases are TGTGCCAGCAGCCCGGCGTACGGGGGCATCTATGGCTACACCTTC.